A single T cell receptor beta chain is shown here with its context. The data belong to a study of OX40 agonist ivuxolimab in advanced cancers. Germline CDR1 reads MGHDK; CDR2 reads SYGVNS. This CDR3 is 12 amino acids long. Trimming cost V 4 bases and J 2 bases, with 4 bases left between them. Profiled with immunoSEQ multiplex PCR; TCRdb holds only in-frame clones, not every one. This table has 65,000 to 85,000 clones, around 87% appearing once. Specimen: CD4+ or CD8+ T cells sorted from blood, collected in a trial of the OX40 agonist ivuxolimab. The chain couples TRBV25-1 to TRBJ2-3; D remains unclear. The receptor's source is an adult with an advanced solid tumor such as melanoma, head and neck, liver or kidney cancer. The CDR3 nucleotides read TGTGCCAGCAGTGGGTCCACAGATACGCAGTATTTT. This codes for CASSGSTDTQYF.